What follows are 28 T cell receptor beta chains derived from one specimen sequenced in a study of T cell responses to AZD1222 COVID-19 vaccine. Libraries were prepared by immunoSEQ multiplex PCR; TCRdb keeps only in-frame clonotypes and omits some of them. The data hold over 40,000 clones, with about 83% observed a single time. The sequences come from peripheral blood, collected on day 0 of AZD1222 vaccination. These receptors all stem from an adult in good health.

This clone was seen only once. V and J are TRBV2 and TRBJ1-3, with TRBD1 matching 7 bases. Germline lookup yields CDR1 SNHLY and CDR2 FYNNEI. The V and J ends lost 6 bases and 4 bases, in that order; junction bases with no gene match: 6. This CDR3 region has 14 residues. CDR3 nucleotides: TGTGCCAGCAGCGACAGGGTTTACGGAAACACCATATATTTT. This gives the protein CASSDRVYGNTIYF.

The chain uses TRBV7-9 and TRBJ2-1; D possibly corresponds to TRBD2 (5 bases). The germline V and J ends were trimmed by 5 bases and 5 bases, with 10 bases remaining between them. CDR1 and CDR2 (germline): SEHNR, FQNEAQ (reference sequence). The CDR3 contains 13 residues. The CDR3 region has the DNA TGTGCCAGCAGCCCGAGGGTTAACAATGAGCAGTTCTTC. Its translation: CASSPRVNNEQFF.

The V and J genes are TRBV3-1 (or the pseudogene TRBV3-2) and TRBJ1-3; 7 bases align to TRBD1. From germline, CDR1 is LGHDT and CDR2 YNNKEL (reference sequence). CDR3 length: 14 amino acids. V was clipped by 7 bases and J by 0 bases; unmatched bases: 3. The CDR3 nucleotides are TGTGCCAGCAACGGGGACAGCTCTGGAAACACCATATATTTT. Translation: CASNGDSSGNTIYF.

The V gene is TRBV7-9, the J gene TRBJ2-6, with TRBD1 as a possible D gene (6 bases). The V end lost 5 bases, the J end lost 0 bases, and 14 bases lay between the germline ends. Germline CDR1 SEHNR, CDR2 FQNEAQ (reference sequence). The CDR3 has 17 amino acids. The CDR3 loop is CASSPRARGSGANVLTF. The CDR3, as DNA: TGTGCCAGCAGCCCACGGGCCAGGGGCTCTGGGGCCAACGTCCTGACTTTC.

The chain uses TRBV4-1 and TRBJ1-6, with TRBD1 identical over 10 bases. V lost 1 base, J lost 7 bases, and 4 bases stayed unmatched. The CDR3 totals 16 residues. Germline-derived CDR1 and CDR2 are MGHRA and YSYEKL. CDR3 protein: CASSQVGQGRNSPLHF. The CDR3 DNA reads TGCGCCAGCAGCCAAGTGGGACAGGGGAGGAATTCACCCCTCCACTTT.

The V and J genes are TRBV7-2 and TRBJ2-7; tentative D call: TRBD1 (6 bases). CDR3 size: 15 residues. Trimming left V 5 bases short and J 0 bases short, with 14 bases between. The germline V gene encodes CDR1 SGHTA and CDR2 FQGNSA. The CDR3 DNA reads as TGTGCCAGCAGCAGAAGACGGGACACCTCCTACGAGCAGTACTTC. It is translated as CASSRRRDTSYEQYF.

Only one count was recorded for this clone. The rearrangement joins TRBV4-2 to TRBJ2-1, with D hard to call. The germline V gene encodes CDR1 LGHNA and CDR2 YNFKEQ. V was clipped by 4 bases and J by 0 bases, with 16 bases between them. This CDR3 spans 17 amino acids. The CDR3 sequence: CASSPFSSPSSYNEQFF. CDR3 in DNA: TGTGCCAGCAGCCCCTTCAGTAGTCCGAGCTCCTACAATGAGCAGTTCTTC.

The chain uses TRBV28 and TRBJ2-7; TRBD1 matches 11 bases. Germline V lookup: CDR1 MDHEN, CDR2 SYDVKM. The CDR3 sequence is 17 residues long. Trimming at V came to 2 bases and at J to 5 bases, leaving 11 bases not matched to a gene. The DNA for the CDR3 is TGTGCCAGCAGTTTACGCGCGTGGGACAGGGGGTCCCACGAGCAGTACTTC. Protein sequence: CASSLRAWDRGSHEQYF.

This clone has a single count. The chain links TRBV18 to TRBJ1-2, with 7 bases fitting TRBD1. The CDR3 totals 14 residues. V was pared by 5 bases and J by 0 bases, with 3 bases of the junction left unmatched. Germline-derived CDR1 and CDR2 are KGHSH and LQKENI. CDR3 bases: TGTGCCAGCTCATCACAGGGGTCTAACTATGGCTACACCTTC. This codes for CASSSQGSNYGYTF. The whole variable domain, remainder taken from reference TRBV18 and TRBJ1-2, is NAGVMQNPRHLVRRRGQEARLRCSPMKGHSHVYWYRQLPEEGLKFMVYLQKENIIDESGMPKERFSAEFPKEGPSILRIQQVVRGDSAAYFCASSSQGSNYGYTFGSGTRLTVV.

This clone appeared once. The chain carries TRBV10-1 and TRBJ1-1; no reliable D call. Trimming shortened V by 8 bases and J by 0 bases, and 10 bases separated the two germline ends. CDR1 is WNHNN, CDR2 SYGVQD, per germline (reference sequence). This CDR3 has 13 residues. Here the CDR3 reads CASAERLNTEAFF. CDR3 DNA sequence: TGCGCCAGCGCAGAGAGATTGAACACTGAAGCTTTCTTT.

The chain uses TRBV7-6 and TRBJ1-1; D gene unclear. The CDR3 loop spans 15 amino acids. CDR1 is SGHVS, CDR2 FNYEAQ, per germline. V was clipped by 0 bases and J by 7 bases, with 15 bases between them. The DNA for the CDR3 is TGTGCCAGCAGCTTAGCGCTTGGTCAACGGGTTGAAGCTTTCTTT. Protein sequence: CASSLALGQRVEAFF.

This clone occurred a few times. The V gene is TRBV10-2, the J gene TRBJ2-1; 8 bases match TRBD2. The CDR3 contains 15 residues. Germline V lookup: CDR1 WSHSY, CDR2 SAAADI. V lost 5 bases to trimming and J lost 4 bases; unmatched junction nucleotides: 7. This CDR3 is CASSSSGTRYNEQFF. The DNA for the CDR3 is TGCGCCAGCAGTTCCTCCGGGACTAGGTACAATGAGCAGTTCTTC.

This chain uses TRBV3-1 (or the pseudogene TRBV3-2) with TRBJ2-7, with D uncertain. The CDR3 runs 13 residues. Germline V lookup: CDR1 LGHDT, CDR2 YNNKEL (reference sequence). Between the trimmed V and J ends, which lost 4 bases and 3 bases, there was a span of 10 bases. The CDR3 DNA is TGTGCCAGCAGCCTCCTGGCCAGCTACGAGCAGTACTTC. Protein: CASSLLASYEQYF.

The J gene is TRBJ2-1, the V gene TRBV13; 9 bases fit TRBD2. The CDR3 extends over 16 amino acids. Germline V lookup: CDR1 PRHDT, CDR2 FYEKMQ (reference sequence). V shed 5 bases, J shed 4 bases, and the junction held 9 bases outside the gene matches. The chain's CDR3 is CASSQVSSGGYNEQFF. The CDR3 coding sequence is TGTGCCAGCAGCCAAGTCAGTAGCGGGGGATACAATGAGCAGTTCTTC.

This clone was seen only once. The chain is built from TRBV19 and TRBJ1-5, with D hard to call. CDR3 size: 12 residues. V was pared by 7 bases and J by 5 bases, with 9 bases between. Germline loops: CDR1 LNHDA, CDR2 SQIVND (reference sequence). The CDR3 sequence is CASKDGYQPQHF. DNA for the CDR3: TGTGCCAGTAAGGACGGCTATCAGCCCCAGCATTTT. The variable domain in full, completed from reference TRBV19 and TRBJ1-5, reads DGGITQSPKYLFRKEGQNVTLSCEQNLNHDAMYWYRQDPGQGLRLIYYSQIVNDFQKGDIAEGYSVSREKKESFPLTVTSAQKNPTAFYLCASKDGYQPQHFGDGTRLSIL.

The chain employs TRBV24-1 and TRBJ2-2; D possibly corresponds to TRBD1 (6 bases). CDR3 length: 13 amino acids. V was shortened by 9 bases and J by 6 bases, with 13 bases between the two germline ends. Germline assignment: CDR1 KGHDR and CDR2 SFDVKD. In DNA form, the CDR3 reads TGTGCCACCGGGGACACAGGCCCCGGGGAGCTGTTTTTT. Residues: CATGDTGPGELFF.

The chain joins TRBV7-9 to TRBJ1-4, with D possibly matching TRBD1 (5 bases). V dropped 2 bases and J dropped 5 bases, with 9 bases sitting between them. The CDR3 runs 14 residues. Germline V gives CDR1 SEHNR, CDR2 FQNEAQ (reference sequence). Here the CDR3 DNA reads TGTGCCAGCAGCTTATCGACAGAGAATGAAAAACTGTTTTTT. It translates to CASSLSTENEKLFF.

The chain carries TRBV15 and TRBJ1-2; no firm D call. CDR1 LNHNV and CDR2 YYDKDF come from the germline V gene (reference sequence). The CDR3 is 12 amino acids. The ends were cut back, 8 bases at V and 5 bases at J, with 12 bases in the middle. The CDR3 sequence: CATSTGGYGYTF. The CDR3 DNA is TGTGCCACCTCTACCGGCGGGTATGGCTACACCTTC. The full variable domain, completed using reference TRBV15 and TRBJ1-2, is DAMVIQNPRYQVTQFGKPVTLSCSQTLNHNVMYWYQQKSSQAPKLLFHYYDKDFNNEADTPDNFQSRRPNTSFCFLDIRSPGLGDTAMYLCATSTGGYGYTFGSGTRLTVV.

The chain joins TRBV5-5 to TRBJ2-7, with a tentative D call TRBD2 (7 bases). Germline V gives CDR1 SGHKS, CDR2 YYEKEE (reference sequence). The CDR3 has 14 amino acids. The V end lost 4 bases, the J end lost 3 bases, and 14 bases lay between the germline ends. Written as DNA, the CDR3 is TGTGCCAGCAGCCGGGGGGCAGGGAACTACGAGCAGTACTTC. It yields the protein CASSRGAGNYEQYF. Drawing the rest from reference TRBV5-5 and TRBJ2-7, the complete variable domain is DAGVTQSPTHLIKTRGQQVTLRCSPISGHKSVSWYQQVLGQGPQFIFQYYEKEERGRGNFPDRFSARQFPNYSSELNVNALLLGDSALYLCASSRGAGNYEQYFGPGTRLTVT.

V and J are TRBV28 and TRBJ2-4; no clear D gene. CDR1 is MDHEN and CDR2 is SYDVKM in the germline V gene. The V and J ends lost 6 bases and 0 bases respectively, with 12 bases between them. This CDR3 comprises 15 residues. The CDR3 sequence: CASSRRTGAKNIQYF. CDR3 coding DNA: TGTGCCAGCAGCCGCAGGACGGGAGCCAAAAACATTCAGTACTTC.

This clone was recorded only once. The chain joins TRBV4-2 to TRBJ2-3; D call uncertain. Germline V CDR1 and CDR2: LGHNA, YNFKEQ. V lost 2 bases, J lost 6 bases, and 9 bases lay in between. This CDR3 is 13 amino acids long. The CDR3 sequence is CASSQSGRDTQYF. The CDR3 coding sequence is TGTGCCAGCAGCCAATCGGGTCGTGATACGCAGTATTTT.

V is TRBV3-1 (or the pseudogene TRBV3-2) and J is TRBJ1-2; the D is unclear. This CDR3 region has 15 residues. V shed 3 bases and J shed 4 bases, with 15 bases lying between them. Germline loops: CDR1 LGHDT, CDR2 YNNKEL (reference sequence). CDR3: CASSHLHQCAYGYTF. CDR3 nucleotide sequence: TGTGCCAGCAGCCATCTACATCAGTGCGCCTATGGCTACACCTTC.

The genes are TRBV7-8 and TRBJ1-6; 9 nucleotides line up with TRBD1. V was clipped by 1 base and J by 9 bases; unmatched bases: 19. This CDR3 is built from 20 residues. Germline CDR1 is SGHVS and CDR2 is FQNEAQ. The CDR3 DNA reads TGTGCCAGCAGCTTAGACATCAGGACAGGGGACTCCTACGGGTTTTCACCCCTCCACTTT. It codes for CASSLDIRTGDSYGFSPLHF.

The chain is built from TRBV19 and TRBJ2-5; no clear D gene. CDR3 length equals 13 residues. V was pared by 4 bases and J by 7 bases, with 13 bases between. Germline-derived CDR1 and CDR2 are LNHDA and SQIVND (reference sequence). The CDR3 DNA reads TGTGCCAGTAGTACCTCGTCGCCATGGACCCAGTACTTC. As protein: CASSTSSPWTQYF.

The chain is built from TRBV28 and TRBJ2-2, with D perhaps TRBD1 (6 bases). CDR1 is MDHEN and CDR2 is SYDVKM in the germline V gene. Trimming removed 3 bases from V and 2 bases from J, with 10 bases in between. The CDR3 is 15 amino acids. CDR3 protein: CASSLSQGNTGELFF. In DNA, the CDR3 is TGTGCCAGCAGTTTGTCACAGGGTAACACCGGGGAGCTGTTTTTT. Looking up the rest from reference TRBV28 and TRBJ2-2 gives the full variable domain: DVKVTQSSRYLVKRTGEKVFLECVQDMDHENMFWYRQDPGLGLRLIYFSYDVKMKEKGDIPEGYSVSREKKERFSLILESASTNQTSMYLCASSLSQGNTGELFFGEGSRLTVL.

This clone was observed a few times. The gene calls are TRBV2 and TRBJ2-3; D tentatively fits TRBD1 or TRBD2 (5 bases each). Trimming shortened V by 10 bases and J by 4 bases, and 18 bases separated the two germline ends. The length of the CDR3 is 14 residues. CDR1 and CDR2 (germline): SNHLY, FYNNEI. As DNA, the CDR3 is TGTGCCACCACCGGGACGACCGCCGCAGATACGCAGTATTTT. Translation: CATTGTTAADTQYF.

The J gene is TRBJ1-2, the V gene TRBV7-8; TRBD1 might be the D (5 bases). Trimming left V 1 base short and J 7 bases short, with 16 bases between. The CDR3 extends over 15 amino acids. The germline V gene encodes CDR1 SGHVS and CDR2 FQNEAQ. The CDR3 is CASSLVRIPGGGYTF. CDR3 sequence (DNA): TGTGCCAGCAGCTTAGTTCGCATCCCGGGGGGTGGCTACACCTTC.

This clone was recorded only once. This sequence joins TRBV28 and TRBJ1-6; D gene unclear. CDR1 MDHEN and CDR2 SYDVKM come from the germline V gene. The CDR3 covers 16 residues. Trimming left V 5 bases short and J 8 bases short, with 19 bases between. This CDR3 is CASSRGIGPTDSPLHF. CDR3 sequence (DNA): TGTGCCAGCAGTCGAGGCATCGGCCCGACGGATTCACCCCTCCACTTT.